These 11 T cell receptor beta chains came from one sample sequenced in a study of human T cells and chemical hapten exposure. TCRdb analysed the RACE reads with MiXCR anew, one entry per CDR3 protein. The sample comprises 250,000 or so distinct CDR3 sequences, just under 8% of which are singletons, and 1.2% rests with the top ten. The time point: pre-sensitization, week 0. The treatment denotes: therapeutic diphenylcyclopropenone sensitization with weekly scalp DPC. The sample in question was whole blood, obtained in connection with sensitization to the hapten diphenylcyclopropenone (DPC). The source is a man aged 18 to 30 with alopecia areata. Some clones in this sample may be carry-over from other donors' samples.

The chain joins TRBV28 to TRBJ1-1; D remains unclear. The CDR3 length is 14 residues. Deletions cut 2 bases from V and 2 bases from J, with 9 bases between. Per germline, CDR1 MDHEN and CDR2 SYDVKM. The CDR3 sequence is CASSLRAFNTEAFF. For the CDR3, the DNA is TGTGCCAGCAGTTTAAGGGCGTTTAACACTGAAGCTTTCTTT.

This clonotype was counted a few times. The rearrangement joins TRBV7-4 to TRBJ2-7; 12 bases match TRBD1. V gave up 4 bases and J gave up 2 bases; unmatched junction bases: 3. The V gene's germline CDR1 is SGHVT and CDR2 SQSDAQ. This CDR3 spans 15 amino acids. The CDR3 nucleotides read TGTGCCAGCAGCTATGGGGACAGGGGGCCCTACGAGCAGTACTTC. Amino acid sequence: CASSYGDRGPYEQYF.

This clonotype showed up many times. The chain combines TRBV10-3 with TRBJ1-5; D call uncertain. Germline V gene lookup returns CDR1 ENHRY and CDR2 SYGVKD. The CDR3 spans 17 residues. V lost 3 bases and J lost 2, with 17 bases in between. In nucleotides, the CDR3 is TGTGCCATCAGTGATAATTTAGGGTCTGGTGGCAATCAGCCCCAGCATTTT. Protein sequence: CAISDNLGSGGNQPQHF.

The table lists this clonotype with a few counts. The J gene is TRBJ1-1, the V gene TRBV7-9; unclear D gene. Germline CDR1 and CDR2: SEHNR and FQNEAQ (reference sequence). Deletions cut 1 base from V and 5 bases from J, with 8 bases between. This CDR3 comprises 13 residues. CDR3 DNA: TGTGCCAGCAGCTTAGATGCGATAACTGAAGCTTTCTTT. This sequence encodes CASSLDAITEAFF.

The chain joins TRBV12-3 or TRBV12-4 to TRBJ1-2, with D perhaps matching TRBD1 (5 bases). The CDR3 has 14 residues. Trimming left V 2 bases short and J 8 bases short, with 15 bases between. The CDR3 sequence: CASSLTGLLLGYTF. CDR3 bases: TGTGCCAGCAGTTTAACGGGGCTCCTGCTCGGCTACACCTTC.

V is TRBV4-1 and J is TRBJ2-3; 8 bases are shared with TRBD1. This CDR3 contains 15 residues. The J segment lost 3 bases and the V segment lost 2 bases, leaving 4 bases of the junction unmatched. Germline V gives CDR1 MGHRA, CDR2 YSYEKL. The CDR3 is CASSQNTGGTDTQYF. CDR3 coding DNA: TGCGCCAGCAGCCAAAACACAGGGGGGACAGATACGCAGTATTTT.

This clonotype showed up just a few times. This chain uses TRBV3-1 with TRBJ1-4; D remains ambiguous. From germline, CDR1 is LGHDT and CDR2 YNNKEL (reference sequence). The CDR3 consists of 16 residues. V shed 2 bases and J shed 8 bases, with 18 bases lying between them. The CDR3 nucleotides are TGTGCCAGCAGCCAACGGTACGGGCCACGAGAAGAAAAACTGTTTTTT. It codes for CASSQRYGPREEKLFF. Using reference TRBV3-1 and TRBJ1-4 for the parts outside the CDR3, the full variable domain is DTAVSQTPKYLVTQMGNDKSIKCEQNLGHDTMYWYKQDSKKFLKIMFSYNNKELIINETVPNRFSPKSPDKAHLNLHINSLELGDSAVYFCASSQRYGPREEKLFFGSGTQLSVL.

J is TRBJ1-1 and V is TRBV9; D unresolved. Germline V gene data show CDR1 as SGDLS and CDR2 as YYNGEE. V was cut by 4 bases and J by 2 bases, with 15 bases left in between. The length of the CDR3 is 15 residues. CDR3 loop: CASSPWSRPNTEAFF. As DNA, the CDR3 is TGTGCCAGCAGCCCCTGGTCGAGGCCCAACACTGAAGCTTTCTTT.

This clonotype occurred many times. The J gene is TRBJ1-3, the V gene TRBV4-3, with D hard to call. CDR3 length: 16 amino acids. Between the trimmed V and J ends, which lost 0 bases and 0 bases, there was a span of 9 bases. Germline V lookup: CDR1 LGHNA, CDR2 YSLEER. The DNA for the CDR3 is TGCGCCAGCAGCCAAGAGTATGGTAGCTCTGGAAACACCATATATTTT. As protein: CASSQEYGSSGNTIYF.

This clonotype was seen ten or more times. The CDR3 loop is CASSADPAGTGELFF. CDR3 nucleotide sequence: TGTGCCAGCAGCGCTGATCCAGCGGGGACCGGGGAGCTGTTTTTT. The J gene is TRBJ2-2, the V gene TRBV7-6, with 7 bases aligning to TRBD2. Trimming took 5 bases from V and 5 from J; bases not matched to a gene: 8. This CDR3 is 15 amino acids long. Germline values: CDR1 SGHVS, CDR2 FNYEAQ.

There are a few counts of this clonotype. CDR3 sequence: CASAQGGPQHF. As DNA, the CDR3 is TGTGCCAGCGCTCAGGGAGGGCCCCAGCATTTT. The chain joins TRBV6-2 or TRBV6-3 to TRBJ1-5; maybe TRBD1 (5 bases). From germline, CDR1 is MNHEY and CDR2 SVGEGT. This CDR3 is built from 11 residues. V shed 8 bases and J shed 9 bases, with 11 bases lying between them.